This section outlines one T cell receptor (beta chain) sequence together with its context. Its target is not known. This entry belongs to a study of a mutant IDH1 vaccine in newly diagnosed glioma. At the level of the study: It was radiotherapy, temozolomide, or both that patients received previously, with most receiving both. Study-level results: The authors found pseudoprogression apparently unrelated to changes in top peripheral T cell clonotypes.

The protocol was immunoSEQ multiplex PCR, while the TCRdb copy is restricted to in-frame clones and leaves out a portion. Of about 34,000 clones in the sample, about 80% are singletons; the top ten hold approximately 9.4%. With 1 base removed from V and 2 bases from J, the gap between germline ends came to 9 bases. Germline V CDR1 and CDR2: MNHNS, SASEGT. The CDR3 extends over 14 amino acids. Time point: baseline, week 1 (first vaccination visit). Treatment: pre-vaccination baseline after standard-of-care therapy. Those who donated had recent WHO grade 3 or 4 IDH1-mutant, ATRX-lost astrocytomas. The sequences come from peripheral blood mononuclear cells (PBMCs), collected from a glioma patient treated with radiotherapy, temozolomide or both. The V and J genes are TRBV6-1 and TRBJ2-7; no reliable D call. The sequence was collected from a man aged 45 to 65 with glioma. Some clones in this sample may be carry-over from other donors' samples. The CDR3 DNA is TGTGCCAGCAGTGAAGTTCGACGGGCCTACGAGCAGTACTTC. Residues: CASSEVRRAYEQYF.